Below are 22 T cell receptor beta chains sequenced from a single sample in a study of identical twins. TCRdb ran MiXCR on the 5' RACE reads and lists one entry per CDR3 protein. In the table there are 690,000 or so distinct CDR3 sequences, 6.1% of which are singletons. Material: naive T cells sorted from blood. Source of these receptors: a young man in good health.

This clonotype was counted at least ten times. This sequence joins TRBV9 and TRBJ2-7; the D is unclear. The CDR3 runs 15 residues. V lost 0 bases and J lost 3, with 13 bases in between. Germline values: CDR1 SGDLS, CDR2 YYNGEE. The CDR3, as DNA: TGTGCCAGCAGCGTAGGATCCGAGGTATTCTACGAGCAGTACTTC. Translated: CASSVGSEVFYEQYF.

There are many counts of this clonotype. The chain links TRBV15 to TRBJ2-1, with D possibly matching TRBD2 (6 bases). Looked up from germline, CDR1 is LNHNV and CDR2 is YYDKDF (reference sequence). The V end lost 0 bases, the J end lost 9 bases, and 12 bases lay between the germline ends. This CDR3 has 14 amino acids. CDR3 sequence: CATSRDGGDREQFF. For the CDR3, the DNA is TGTGCCACCAGCAGAGATGGAGGGGACCGTGAGCAGTTCTTC.

This clonotype appeared many times. This rearrangement joins TRBV20-1 to TRBJ2-1; 7 bases map to TRBD2. CDR1 is DFQATT and CDR2 is SNEGSKA in the germline V gene (reference sequence). The ends lost 0 bases at V and 3 bases at J; junction bases unmatched: 5. CDR3 length: 15 residues. The CDR3 DNA reads as TGCAGTGCTAGAGACGCTAGCGGAATCTACAATGAGCAGTTCTTC. Translated: CSARDASGIYNEQFF.

This clonotype was seen more than once but under ten times. The chain is built from TRBV15 and TRBJ2-1; 7 bases are a match to TRBD2. Per germline, CDR1 LNHNV and CDR2 YYDKDF (reference sequence). The trim removed 3 bases at V and 3 bases at J, leaving 14 bases unmatched. The CDR3 is made up of 18 amino acids. DNA for the CDR3: TGTGCCACCAGCAGTAGGGCAACGTTCCTAGCGGACTACAATGAGCAGTTCTTC. Amino acid sequence: CATSSRATFLADYNEQFF.

This clonotype was detected a few times. J is TRBJ1-1 and V is TRBV15, with D possibly being TRBD1 (5 bases). Germline CDR1 is LNHNV and CDR2 is YYDKDF (reference sequence). CDR3 size: 15 residues. V lost 0 bases to trimming and J lost 4 bases, with 12 bases between them. The CDR3 DNA follows: TGTGCCACCAGCAGAGATTTTAGGGGAGGCACTGAAGCTTTCTTT. Protein: CATSRDFRGGTEAFF. Full variable domain (remainder filled in from reference TRBV15 and TRBJ1-1): DAMVIQNPRYQVTQFGKPVTLSCSQTLNHNVMYWYQQKSSQAPKLLFHYYDKDFNNEADTPDNFQSRRPNTSFCFLDIRSPGLGDTAMYLCATSRDFRGGTEAFFGQGTRLTVV.

This clonotype was counted many times. The chain joins TRBV27 to TRBJ2-7; D is perhaps TRBD1 or TRBD2 (5 bases each). CDR3 length: 13 amino acids. The V end was cut by 4 bases, the J end by 2 bases, with 9 bases between. From germline, CDR1 is MNHEY and CDR2 SMNVEV (reference sequence). CDR3 coding DNA: TGTGCCAGCAGTTCCGGGACCACCTACGAGCAGTACTTC. It codes for CASSSGTTYEQYF.

This clonotype came up many times. CDR3 nucleotide sequence: TGTGCCAGCAGCTCCGAAAGACAGGGAGAAGCTTTCTTT. Residues: CASSSERQGEAFF. The chain has TRBV7-9 and TRBJ1-1, with 7 positions matching TRBD1. The CDR3 runs to 13 residues. The germline CDR1 and CDR2 sequences are SEHNR and FQNEAQ (reference sequence). The trim removed 4 bases at V and 8 bases at J, leaving 7 bases unmatched.

This clonotype was recorded a few times. This chain joins TRBV27 and TRBJ2-1; D is tentatively TRBD1 or TRBD2 (5 bases each). Germline assignment: CDR1 MNHEY and CDR2 SMNVEV (reference sequence). The CDR3 covers 15 residues. The V end lost 7 bases, the J end lost 5 bases, and 18 bases lay between the germline ends. The CDR3 DNA is TGTGCCAGCACCCGGTCTTCGGGGACCCACAATGAGCAGTTCTTC. This codes for CASTRSSGTHNEQFF.

In its sample, this clonotype was seen many times. The rearrangement joins TRBV5-5 to TRBJ2-2, with 8 positions matching TRBD2. V dropped 4 bases and J dropped 6; count of bases not matched to a gene: 11. The germline V gene has CDR1 SGHKS and CDR2 YYEKEE (reference sequence). This CDR3 is built from 16 residues. The CDR3 loop reads CASSPEVVAGSGELFF. CDR3 bases: TGTGCCAGCAGCCCGGAGGTGGTAGCGGGATCCGGGGAGCTGTTTTTT.

A few counts support this clonotype. The gene calls are TRBV20-1 and TRBJ1-4; the match to TRBD1 covers 9 bases. The V gene end was trimmed by 1 base and the J gene end by 10 bases; junction bases not matched to a gene: 4. This CDR3 has 13 residues. Germline lookup yields CDR1 DFQATT and CDR2 SNEGSKA (reference sequence). The CDR3 DNA sequence: TGCAGTGCTAGAGGGGACAGGGAGGGAAAACTGTTTTTT. It specifies CSARGDREGKLFF.

This clonotype was detected many times. The rearrangement links TRBV29-1 to TRBJ2-7; 10 nucleotides match TRBD2. In germline, CDR1 is SQVTM, CDR2 ANQGSEA. The CDR3 extends over 12 amino acids. Trimming cost V 6 bases and J 3 bases; bases outside gene matches: 2. CDR3 sequence reads: CSVWTSGYEQYF. The CDR3 DNA reads TGCAGCGTCTGGACTAGCGGCTACGAGCAGTACTTC.

A few counts support this clonotype. The chain employs TRBV12-3 or TRBV12-4 and TRBJ2-3; a possible D gene is TRBD2 (6 bases). V was pared by 2 bases and J by 3 bases, with 18 bases between. This CDR3 has 17 amino acids. The CDR3 sequence is CASSLTPTGVRTDTQYF. The CDR3 nucleotides read TGTGCCAGCAGTTTAACCCCAACGGGAGTAAGAACAGATACGCAGTATTTT.

In its sample, this clonotype was seen a few times. J is TRBJ1-5 and V is TRBV6-2 or TRBV6-3; TRBD1 aligns across 7 bases. Germline CDR1 MNHEY, CDR2 SVGEGT. Trimming removed 0 bases from V and 0 bases from J; junction bases left unmatched: 5. CDR3 size: 17 residues. The CDR3 DNA follows: TGTGCCAGCAGTTACTCGCCGGGACAGAGTAGCAATCAGCCCCAGCATTTT. Amino acids: CASSYSPGQSSNQPQHF.

This clonotype was seen a few times. This chain uses TRBV12-3 or TRBV12-4 with TRBJ1-2; D not resolved. The V and J ends lost 6 bases and 8 bases respectively, with 19 bases between them. The CDR3 contains 14 residues. For the CDR3, the DNA is TGTGCCAGCAGCCTATCCGCGAGTTTATCCGGCTACACCTTC. It translates to CASSLSASLSGYTF.

The rearrangement joins TRBV27 to TRBJ2-7, with D possibly called TRBD1 or TRBD2 (6 bases each). The CDR3 is 16 amino acids. V was shortened by 0 bases and J by 1 base, with 13 bases between the two germline ends. The germline V gene encodes CDR1 MNHEY and CDR2 SMNVEV (reference sequence). CDR3 nucleotides: TGTGCCAGCAGTTTATCTTGGGGGGCGGGATCCTACGAGCAGTACTTC. Amino acid sequence: CASSLSWGAGSYEQYF.

This clonotype was seen repeatedly, ten times or more. The chain links TRBV28 to TRBJ2-3; TRBD1 is a possible D gene (5 bases). CDR3 size: 14 residues. Germline values: CDR1 MDHEN, CDR2 SYDVKM. V was shortened by 5 bases and J by 4 bases, with 13 bases between the two germline ends. The CDR3 DNA is TGTGCCAGCAGTGCCGCAGGGTCGGCAGATACGCAGTATTTT. Protein: CASSAAGSADTQYF.

V and J are TRBV20-1 and TRBJ2-3; D is possibly TRBD2 (6 bases). In germline, CDR1 is DFQATT, CDR2 SNEGSKA (reference sequence). V was cut by 4 bases and J by 1 base, with 9 bases left in between. This CDR3 is 13 amino acids long. The CDR3 bases are TGCAGTGCTAAGGCGGGGCGCACAGATACGCAGTATTTT. This gives the protein CSAKAGRTDTQYF.

This clonotype was found a few times. The chain combines TRBV3-1 with TRBJ2-1, with TRBD2 identical over 7 bases. The CDR3 has 12 residues. The J segment lost 15 bases and the V segment lost 1 base, leaving 6 bases of the junction unmatched. Germline V gene sequence: CDR1 LGHDT, CDR2 YNNKEL (reference sequence). CDR3 DNA: TGTGCCAGCAGCCAAGTCGGACTAGACCTGTTCTTC. It yields the protein CASSQVGLDLFF.

The chain couples TRBV9 to TRBJ2-1; D perhaps matches TRBD2 (5 bases). V lost 5 bases and J lost 0, with 12 bases in between. The CDR3 length is 15 residues. Looked up from germline, CDR1 is SGDLS and CDR2 is YYNGEE. CDR3 amino acids: CASRGSGISYNEQFF. In DNA, the CDR3 is TGTGCCAGCAGGGGGAGCGGAATCTCCTACAATGAGCAGTTCTTC. Looking up the rest from reference TRBV9 and TRBJ2-1 gives the full variable domain: DSGVTQTPKHLITATGQRVTLRCSPRSGDLSVYWYQQSLDQGLQFLIQYYNGEERAKGNILERFSAQQFPDLHSELNLSSLELGDSALYFCASRGSGISYNEQFFGPGTRLTVL.

This clonotype was seen at least ten times. The chain carries TRBV10-1 and TRBJ2-5; 7 positions agree with TRBD2. CDR3 length: 17 residues. V gave up 4 bases and J gave up 5 bases; unmatched junction bases: 16. Germline V CDR1 and CDR2: WNHNN, SYGVQD (reference sequence). The CDR3 DNA reads TGCGCCAGCAGTGGCAGACCCGGACTAGGCCGGGCGGAGACCCAGTACTTC. Protein sequence: CASSGRPGLGRAETQYF.

The rearrangement uses TRBV4-3 and TRBJ2-7; D might be TRBD2 (6 bases). V lost 0 bases and J 7 bases, leaving 16 bases between the germline ends. The CDR3 runs to 15 residues. The germline V gene has CDR1 LGHNA and CDR2 YSLEER. The CDR3 loop reads CASSQEVPPGREQYF. CDR3 sequence (DNA): TGCGCCAGCAGCCAAGAAGTCCCGCCAGGGAGGGAGCAGTACTTC.

CDR3 region: CAISEGVAGVSQTQYF. In DNA, the CDR3 is TGTGCCATCAGTGAAGGGGTAGCGGGAGTCAGTCAGACCCAGTACTTC. The V gene is TRBV10-3, the J gene TRBJ2-5; 9 bases agree with TRBD2. CDR3 length: 16 amino acids. Per germline, CDR1 ENHRY and CDR2 SYGVKD. J was trimmed by 6 bases and V by 3 bases; bases with no gene match: 11.